The subject of this entry is one TCR beta chain. Assay: immunoSEQ multiplex PCR; the TCRdb copy retains only in-frame clones and omits some. The data contain under 65,000 clones, more than 90% of them seen just once; the ten biggest clones take up roughly 1.2%. The sample comes from a study of T cell changes during pregnancy in multiple sclerosis. J gave up 2 bases and V 3 bases, and 7 bases lay outside the gene matches. This CDR3 region has 16 residues. Germline lookup yields CDR1 KGHSH and CDR2 LQKENI. This specimen consisted of peripheral blood, obtained after pregnancy. The sequence came from a female donor in good health, enrolled as a control in a pregnancy study. The rearrangement uses TRBV18 and TRBJ2-7; 10 bases agree with TRBD1. The CDR3 DNA follows: TGTGCCAGCTCACCGCGGACAGGGGGTACCGCCTACGAGCAGTACTTC. Its translation is CASSPRTGGTAYEQYF.